The 23 T cell receptor beta chains below were found in one sample sequenced in a study of T cell changes during pregnancy in multiple sclerosis. The data were produced by immunoSEQ multiplex PCR, yet TCRdb's version contains in-frame clones alone and is incomplete. The sample holds about 36,000 clones, around 92% seen once. The material was CD4+ T cells from peripheral blood mononuclear cells, obtained in the second trimester of pregnancy. The receptors shown here come from a female donor in good health, enrolled as a control in a pregnancy study.

The chain employs TRBV6-5 and TRBJ2-1; D is unclear. The V end was cut by 0 bases, the J end by 6 bases, with 9 bases between. This CDR3 comprises 14 residues. CDR1 is MNHEY and CDR2 is SVGAGI in the germline V gene. In nucleotides, the CDR3 is TGTGCCAGCAGTTACTCGCCAGGAAGCAATGAGCAGTTCTTC. Residues: CASSYSPGSNEQFF.

The chain recombines TRBV27 with TRBJ2-1, with TRBD2 identical over 12 bases. The germline gives CDR1 MNHEY, CDR2 SMNVEV (reference sequence). The CDR3 spans 15 residues. J was trimmed by 2 bases and V by 6 bases; bases with no gene match: 2. CDR3 loop: CASSSSGRAYNEQFF. The CDR3 region has the DNA TGTGCCAGCAGCTCTAGCGGGAGGGCCTACAATGAGCAGTTCTTC.

This clone was counted a single time. The chain couples TRBV7-6 to TRBJ2-7, with a tentative D call TRBD2 (5 bases). The V gene lost 5 bases and the J gene lost 3 bases, with 14 bases spanning the gap. CDR3 length: 14 residues. The germline gives CDR1 SGHVS, CDR2 FNYEAQ. For the CDR3, the DNA is TGTGCCAGCAGCCCCGGGAACACCAACTACGAGCAGTACTTC. The encoded protein is CASSPGNTNYEQYF.

This chain links TRBV27 with TRBJ2-7, with D uncertain. The ends were cut back, 3 bases at V and 3 bases at J, with 15 bases in the middle. The CDR3 spans 15 residues. The germline V gene encodes CDR1 MNHEY and CDR2 SMNVEV (reference sequence). For the CDR3, the DNA is TGTGCCAGCAGTTTGGGCCCTGAGTCTTTCTACGAGCAGTACTTC. Translating it yields CASSLGPESFYEQYF.

The V and J genes are TRBV28 and TRBJ2-6; tentative D call: TRBD2 (5 bases). The V gene's germline CDR1 is MDHEN and CDR2 SYDVKM. V was pared by 6 bases and J by 0 bases, with 15 bases between. The CDR3 extends over 17 amino acids. The DNA for the CDR3 is TGTGCCAGCAGGACGATTGAGGGCCGCTCTGGGGCCAACGTCCTGACTTTC. It is translated as CASRTIEGRSGANVLTF.

The V call is TRBV4-1, the J call TRBJ1-6, with D possibly being TRBD1 (5 bases). Germline V gene sequence: CDR1 MGHRA, CDR2 YSYEKL. V dropped 0 bases and J dropped 9 bases, with 15 bases sitting between them. CDR3 size: 16 residues. The DNA of the CDR3 is TGCGCCAGCAGCCAAGAATCAAGGGGTCTTGGTTCACCCCTCCACTTT. Its protein product is CASSQESRGLGSPLHF.

This clone appeared once. The rearrangement links TRBV5-1 to TRBJ2-3, with 9 bases that match TRBD2. The CDR3 totals 16 residues. Germline trimming cut 4 bases from V and 13 bases from J; bases unmatched to any gene: 19. CDR1 and CDR2 from the germline V gene are SGHRS and YFSETQ. In DNA form, the CDR3 reads TGCGCCAGCAGCCCAACTACCGGGGCTAGCGGGGCCCAGGAGTATTTT. Protein product: CASSPTTGASGAQEYF.

This rearrangement joins TRBV28 to TRBJ2-7; 7 bases match TRBD2. Germline V gene lookup returns CDR1 MDHEN and CDR2 SYDVKM. V was pared by 6 bases and J by 1 base, with 9 bases of the junction left unmatched. The length of the CDR3 is 15 residues. The CDR3 bases are TGTGCCAGCAGATATCCCCTCGGGAGGTCCTACGAGCAGTACTTC. Its translation is CASRYPLGRSYEQYF.

In this sample, this clone turned up once. The chain couples TRBV19 to TRBJ1-5, with 10 bases identical to TRBD1. J was trimmed by 0 bases and V by 6 bases; bases with no gene match: 11. The CDR3 runs to 18 residues. Germline V gene sequence: CDR1 LNHDA, CDR2 SQIVND (reference sequence). For the CDR3, the DNA is TGTGCCAGTAGGAACCGGGACAGGGGAAAATATAGCAATCAGCCCCAGCATTTT. As protein: CASRNRDRGKYSNQPQHF.

The chain recombines TRBV6-6 with TRBJ1-1, with a tentative D call TRBD1 (6 bases). CDR1 MNHNY and CDR2 SVGAGI come from the germline V gene (reference sequence). This CDR3 is 14 amino acids long. Between the trimmed V and J ends, which lost 8 bases and 2 bases, there was a span of 15 bases. CDR3 nucleotide sequence: TGTGCCAGCGCCGGGCGGGGGCTCAACACTGAAGCTTTCTTT. This gives the protein CASAGRGLNTEAFF.

The CDR3, as DNA: TGTGCCAGCAGTGATCTCACAGGCCGTTTGGAAAAACTGTTTTTT. It codes for CASSDLTGRLEKLFF. This chain uses TRBV2 with TRBJ1-4; weak D call: TRBD1 (5 bases). Germline V gene lookup returns CDR1 SNHLY and CDR2 FYNNEI. Trimming left V 3 bases short and J 8 bases short, with 16 bases between. The CDR3 totals 15 residues.

The rearrangement links TRBV6-1 to TRBJ2-1; 8 positions match TRBD1. Germline assignment: CDR1 MNHNS and CDR2 SASEGT. Trimming at V came to 2 bases and at J to 7 bases, leaving 13 bases not matched to a gene. The CDR3 runs to 17 residues. The CDR3 coding sequence is TGTGCCAGCAGTGAATGGGGGGCAGGGGGCAATGGGAATGAGCAGTTCTTC. Encoded protein: CASSEWGAGGNGNEQFF.

This chain's CDR3 is CTSSQSGLAGGLTGELFF. As DNA, the CDR3 is TGCACCAGCAGCCAATCCGGACTAGCGGGGGGACTGACCGGGGAGCTGTTTTTT. This rearrangement joins TRBV1 to TRBJ2-2; the table's D call, TRBD2, was not checked against the DNA. TRBV1 is a recognized pseudogene. The CDR3 totals 18 residues.

The chain has TRBV29-1 and TRBJ2-2; the D is unclear. The ends were cut back, 2 bases at V and 1 base at J, with 5 bases in the middle. Looked up from germline, CDR1 is SQVTM and CDR2 is ANQGSEA. The CDR3 is 13 residues long. The CDR3 bases are TGCAGCGTTGAACCAGGGAACACCGGGGAGCTGTTTTTT. It yields the protein CSVEPGNTGELFF.

The chain employs TRBV2 and TRBJ1-1; D remains ambiguous. The V end was cut by 6 bases, the J end by 5 bases, with 10 bases between. Germline lookup yields CDR1 SNHLY and CDR2 FYNNEI. This CDR3 is built from 12 residues. CDR3 DNA sequence: TGTGCCAGCAGCGGGGTTGGGACTGAAGCTTTCTTT. This translates into CASSGVGTEAFF. The variable domain in full, with the rest retrieved from reference TRBV2 and TRBJ1-1, is EPEVTQTPSHQVTQMGQEVILRCVPISNHLYFYWYRQILGQKVEFLVSFYNNEISEKSEIFDDQFSVERPDGSNFTLKIRSTKLEDSAMYFCASSGVGTEAFFGQGTRLTVV.

This clone was seen just once. The V gene is TRBV25-1, the J gene TRBJ2-2; D ambiguous. The V gene lost 7 bases and the J gene lost 2 bases, with 2 bases spanning the gap. The CDR3 contains 11 residues. Germline-derived CDR1 and CDR2 are MGHDK and SYGVNS. CDR3 amino acids: CASTNTGELFF. The CDR3 DNA reads TGTGCCAGCACTAACACCGGGGAGCTGTTTTTT.

The chain carries TRBV6-1 and TRBJ2-7; D is uncertain. Germline values: CDR1 MNHNS, CDR2 SASEGT. V lost 5 bases to trimming and J lost 2 bases, with 10 bases between them. This CDR3 is 13 amino acids long. As DNA, the CDR3 is TGTGCCAGCAGTACACAAGGAGCCTACGAGCAGTACTTC. This translates into CASSTQGAYEQYF.

V is TRBV27 and J is TRBJ2-7; 7 nucleotides align to TRBD2. Germline CDR1 is MNHEY and CDR2 is SMNVEV (reference sequence). The CDR3 runs 13 residues. Trimming removed 8 bases from V and 5 bases from J; junction bases left unmatched: 9. DNA of the CDR3: TGTGCCAGCGCCCGCGCGGGAGCCCACGAGCAGTACTTC. This gives the protein CASARAGAHEQYF.

The V call is TRBV2, the J call TRBJ2-1; D is unresolved. The germline CDR1 and CDR2 sequences are SNHLY and FYNNEI. V dropped 2 bases and J dropped 9 bases, with 11 bases sitting between them. The CDR3 length is 13 residues. This CDR3 reads CASSETGFGEQFF. DNA of the CDR3: TGTGCCAGCAGTGAAACCGGGTTTGGTGAGCAGTTCTTC.

The chain recombines TRBV19 with TRBJ2-7, with 7 bases that match TRBD2. The CDR3 consists of 15 residues. The ends lost 5 bases at V and 2 bases at J; junction bases unmatched: 9. Germline CDR1 LNHDA, CDR2 SQIVND (reference sequence). The DNA for the CDR3 is TGTGCCAGTAGTTCCTCTGGACTAGTTCCCTACGAGCAGTACTTC. This sequence encodes CASSSSGLVPYEQYF.

The CDR3 reads CAISDDGTSSYNEQFF. The DNA of the CDR3 is TGTGCCATCAGTGATGATGGGACTAGCTCCTACAATGAGCAGTTCTTC. The chain carries TRBV10-3 and TRBJ2-1; 8 bases line up with TRBD2. Germline assignment: CDR1 ENHRY and CDR2 SYGVKD. This CDR3 comprises 16 residues. Losses at the gene ends were 3 bases for V and 0 bases for J; bases not matched to a gene: 4.

This clone was recorded once. This chain connects TRBV7-8 to TRBJ2-2; TRBD1 might be the D (6 bases). Trimming cost V 3 bases and J 4 bases, with 12 bases left between them. CDR1 is SGHVS, CDR2 FQNEAQ, per germline. The CDR3 runs 15 residues. CDR3: CASSFEAGATGELFF. The CDR3 bases are TGTGCCAGCAGCTTTGAGGCAGGGGCCACCGGGGAGCTGTTTTTT.

This clone was counted a few times. The V call is TRBV19, the J call TRBJ2-5, with TRBD1 matching 7 bases. CDR3 size: 13 residues. The V and J ends lost 6 bases and 5 bases, in that order; junction bases with no gene match: 6. CDR1 LNHDA and CDR2 SQIVND come from the germline V gene (reference sequence). The CDR3 DNA is TGTGCCAGTAGAGGGGGCAATGGGGAGACCCAGTACTTC. Its protein product is CASRGGNGETQYF.